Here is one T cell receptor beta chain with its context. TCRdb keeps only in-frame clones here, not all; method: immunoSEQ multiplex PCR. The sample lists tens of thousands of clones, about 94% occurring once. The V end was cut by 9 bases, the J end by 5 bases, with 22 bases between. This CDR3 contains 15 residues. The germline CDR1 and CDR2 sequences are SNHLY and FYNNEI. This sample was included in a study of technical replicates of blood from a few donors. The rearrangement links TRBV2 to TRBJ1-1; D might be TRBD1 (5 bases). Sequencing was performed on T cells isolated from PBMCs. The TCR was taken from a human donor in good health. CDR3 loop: CARAQLTGRRTEAFF. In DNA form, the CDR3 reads TGTGCCAGAGCACAATTAACAGGTCGAAGAACTGAAGCTTTCTTT.